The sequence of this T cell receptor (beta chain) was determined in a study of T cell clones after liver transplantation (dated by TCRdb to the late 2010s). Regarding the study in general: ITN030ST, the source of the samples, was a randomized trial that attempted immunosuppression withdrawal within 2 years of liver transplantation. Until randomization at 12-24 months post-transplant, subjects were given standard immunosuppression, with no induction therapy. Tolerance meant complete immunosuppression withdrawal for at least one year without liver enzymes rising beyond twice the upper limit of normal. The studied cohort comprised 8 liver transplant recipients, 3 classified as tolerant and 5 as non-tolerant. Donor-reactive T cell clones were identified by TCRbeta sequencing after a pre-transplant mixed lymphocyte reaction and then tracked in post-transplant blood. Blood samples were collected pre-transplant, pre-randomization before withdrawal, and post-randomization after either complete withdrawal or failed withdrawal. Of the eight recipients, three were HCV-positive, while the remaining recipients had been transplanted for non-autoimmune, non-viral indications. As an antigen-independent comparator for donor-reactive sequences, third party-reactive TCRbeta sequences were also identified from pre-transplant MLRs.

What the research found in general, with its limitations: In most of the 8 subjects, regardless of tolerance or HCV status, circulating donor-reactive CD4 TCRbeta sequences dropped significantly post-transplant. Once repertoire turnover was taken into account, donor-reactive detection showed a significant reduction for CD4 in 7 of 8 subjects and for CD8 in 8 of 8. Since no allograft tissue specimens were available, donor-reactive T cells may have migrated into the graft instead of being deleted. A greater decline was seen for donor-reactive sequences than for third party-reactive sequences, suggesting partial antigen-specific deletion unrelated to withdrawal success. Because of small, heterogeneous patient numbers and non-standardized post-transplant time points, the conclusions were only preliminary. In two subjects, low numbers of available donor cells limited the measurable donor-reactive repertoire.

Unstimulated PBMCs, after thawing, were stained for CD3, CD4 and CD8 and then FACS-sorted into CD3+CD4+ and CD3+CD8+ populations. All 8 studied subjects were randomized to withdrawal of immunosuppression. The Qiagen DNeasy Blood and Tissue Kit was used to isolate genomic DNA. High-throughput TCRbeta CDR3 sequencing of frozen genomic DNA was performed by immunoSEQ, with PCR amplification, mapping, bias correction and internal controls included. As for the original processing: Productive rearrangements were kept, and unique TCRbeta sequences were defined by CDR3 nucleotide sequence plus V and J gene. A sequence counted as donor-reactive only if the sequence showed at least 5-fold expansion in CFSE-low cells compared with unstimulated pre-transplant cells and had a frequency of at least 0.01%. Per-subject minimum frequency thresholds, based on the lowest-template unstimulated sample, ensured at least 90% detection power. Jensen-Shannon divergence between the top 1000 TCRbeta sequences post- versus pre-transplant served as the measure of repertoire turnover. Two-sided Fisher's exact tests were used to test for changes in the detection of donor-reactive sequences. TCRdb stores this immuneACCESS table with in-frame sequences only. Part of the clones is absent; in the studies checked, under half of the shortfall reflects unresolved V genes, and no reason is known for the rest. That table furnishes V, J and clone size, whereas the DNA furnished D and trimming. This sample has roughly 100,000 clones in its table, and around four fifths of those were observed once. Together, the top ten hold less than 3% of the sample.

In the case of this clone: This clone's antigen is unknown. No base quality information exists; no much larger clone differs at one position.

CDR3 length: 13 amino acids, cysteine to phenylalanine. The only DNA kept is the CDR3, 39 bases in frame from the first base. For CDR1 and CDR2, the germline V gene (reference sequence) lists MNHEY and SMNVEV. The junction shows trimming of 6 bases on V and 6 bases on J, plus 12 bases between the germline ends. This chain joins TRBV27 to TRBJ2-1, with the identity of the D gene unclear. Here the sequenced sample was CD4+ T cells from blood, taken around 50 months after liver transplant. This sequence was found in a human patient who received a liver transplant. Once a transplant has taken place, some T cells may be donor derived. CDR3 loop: CASRRTQRNEQFF. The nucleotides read TGTGCCAGCAGGAGGACCCAGCGCAATGAGCAGTTCTTC.